Many counts were recorded for the clone carrying this T cell receptor beta chain. Its antigen is not known. TCRdb re-called the reads through MiXCR, storing one row per CDR3 protein. The sample shows some 400,000 distinct CDR3 sequences, roughly 20% of them seen only once. V shed 0 bases and J shed 3 bases, with 12 bases lying between them. This CDR3 is 16 amino acids long. CDR1 is MNHEY, CDR2 SVGEGT, per germline. This entry is derived from a study of T cell repertoires in cytomegalovirus infection. Across the whole study: A matching HLA type, together with CMV infection, was signaled by public TCR beta signatures. Overall study results and limits: Clonotypes of TCR beta that were HLA-C-restricted and CMV-specific dominated the ex vivo response.

The clonotype originates from a human donor in good health (CMV status not recorded). Some clones in this sample may be carry-over from other donors' samples. Sequenced input: PBMCs. The gene calls are TRBV6-2 or TRBV6-3 and TRBJ2-1; D tentatively fits TRBD1 or TRBD2 (5 bases each). The CDR3 spells CASSYSRGGGYNEQFF. CDR3 DNA sequence: TGTGCCAGCAGTTACTCGAGGGGTGGCGGCTACAATGAGCAGTTCTTC.